Given below is one TCR beta chain in context. The length of the CDR3 is 13 residues. With 1 base removed from V and 4 bases from J, the gap between germline ends came to 7 bases. This record comes from a study of blood T cell repertoires in COVID-19. Study as a whole: Specimens from acute and convalescent COVID-19 originated in the United States, Italy and Spain. PBMCs, B-cell-depleted T cells, or T cells provided the cDNA or gDNA that made up the material.

Authors' data handling: By means of reference gene primer amplification, nucleated cell counts were estimated. Assay used: immunoSEQ multiplex PCR; TCRdb lists only in-frame clones, some missing. The V and J calls and clone size are taken from that table; D and trimming were inferred from the DNA. The table shows 70,000 or so clones, with more than 75% occurring only once. The chain employs TRBV12-3 or TRBV12-4 and TRBJ1-2; no definite D call. Material for sequencing was peripheral blood. The sequence was collected from a human donor in a cohort sampled during active COVID-19. The CDR3 sequence: CASSLDQFYGYTF. The CDR3 DNA reads as TGTGCCAGCAGTTTAGATCAGTTCTATGGCTACACCTTC.